The clone carrying this TCR beta chain occurred many times. The antigen remains undetermined. This specimen belongs to a study of CD8 T cells in ankylosing spondylitis. Study conclusions and caveats: Reportedly, significant enrichment of disease-linked clones occurred in matched ankylosing spondylitis synovial fluid. Ankylosing spondylitis blood appeared to carry a characteristic TCR beta motif of several highly homologous variants.

For TCR beta, libraries came from quantitative 5'-RACE with molecular barcodes. Each CDR3 protein is one row after TCRdb ran MiXCR on the 5' RACE reads. Of approximately 90,000 distinct CDR3 sequences in the sample, roughly 8% are singletons; the top ten hold approximately 9.7%. CDR3 length: 14 amino acids. V was shortened by 3 bases and J by 1 base, with 8 bases between the two germline ends. Germline CDR1 and CDR2: SGHVS and FNYEAQ. Sequencing was carried out using blood, either unsorted or a sorted T cell fraction (not recorded which). J is TRBJ2-3 and V is TRBV7-6, with D maybe TRBD2 (5 bases). The source is a male donor with ankylosing spondylitis or in good health (not recorded which). The CDR3 spells CASSFDGGTDTQYF. The CDR3 coding sequence is TGTGCCAGCAGCTTCGACGGGGGCACAGATACGCAGTATTTT.